This entry concerns a single TCR beta chain. These data are taken from a study of blood T cell repertoires in COVID-19. In the study overall: Some COVID-19 samples were acute and others convalescent; all came from the United States, Italy and Spain.

The CDR3 runs 18 residues. Trimming stripped 5 bases from V and 5 bases from J, with 25 bases between. The germline gives CDR1 MNHNY, CDR2 SVGAGI (reference sequence). Original handling: Estimation of nucleated cell counts relied on the amplification of reference gene primers. Measured with immunoSEQ multiplex PCR; TCRdb has only the in-frame clones, and not every one. The DNA gave D and trimming, while V, J and clone size come from that table. The table has some 300,000 clones, 70% to 90% seen once. The sequence was collected from a man in his 70s with acute or convalescent COVID-19. Sequenced: peripheral blood. The gene calls are TRBV6-6 and TRBJ2-1; D perhaps matches TRBD2 (7 bases). The CDR3 region has the DNA TGTGCCAGCAGTCCCGAGACTACAGGGACGGGACTAAACAATGAGCAGTTCTTC. Its translation is CASSPETTGTGLNNEQFF.